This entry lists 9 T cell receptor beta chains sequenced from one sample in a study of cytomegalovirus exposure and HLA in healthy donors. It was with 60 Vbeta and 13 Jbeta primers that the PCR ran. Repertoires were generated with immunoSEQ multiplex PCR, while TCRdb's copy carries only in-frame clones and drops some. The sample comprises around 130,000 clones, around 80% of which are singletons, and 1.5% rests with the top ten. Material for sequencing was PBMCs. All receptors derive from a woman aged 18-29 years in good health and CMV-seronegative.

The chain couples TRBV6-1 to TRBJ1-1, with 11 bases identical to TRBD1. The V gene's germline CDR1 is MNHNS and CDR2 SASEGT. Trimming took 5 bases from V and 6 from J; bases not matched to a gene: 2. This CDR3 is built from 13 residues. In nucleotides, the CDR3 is TGTGCCAGCAGTCGGACAGGGGGCTCTGAAGCTTTCTTT. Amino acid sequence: CASSRTGGSEAFF.

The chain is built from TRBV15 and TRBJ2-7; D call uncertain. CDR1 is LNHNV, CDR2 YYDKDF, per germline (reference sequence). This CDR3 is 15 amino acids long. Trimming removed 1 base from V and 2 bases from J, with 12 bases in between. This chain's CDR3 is CATSRGLVLTYEQYF. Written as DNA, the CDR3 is TGTGCCACCAGCAGAGGACTCGTGTTAACCTACGAGCAGTACTTC. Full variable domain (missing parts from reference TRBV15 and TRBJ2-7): DAMVIQNPRYQVTQFGKPVTLSCSQTLNHNVMYWYQQKSSQAPKLLFHYYDKDFNNEADTPDNFQSRRPNTSFCFLDIRSPGLGDTAMYLCATSRGLVLTYEQYFGPGTRLTVT.

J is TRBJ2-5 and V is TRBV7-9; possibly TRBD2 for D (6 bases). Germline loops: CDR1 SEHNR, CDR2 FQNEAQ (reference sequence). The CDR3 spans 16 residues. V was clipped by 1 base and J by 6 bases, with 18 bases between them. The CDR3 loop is CASSLGGVGDSKTQYF. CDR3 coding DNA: TGTGCCAGCAGCTTAGGGGGGGTGGGGGATTCGAAGACCCAGTACTTC.

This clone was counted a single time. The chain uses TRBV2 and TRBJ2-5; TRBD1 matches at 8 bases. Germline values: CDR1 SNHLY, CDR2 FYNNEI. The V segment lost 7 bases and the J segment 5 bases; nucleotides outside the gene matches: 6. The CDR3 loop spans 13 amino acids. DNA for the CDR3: TGTGCCAGCAATACCAGGGGGCGGGAGACCCAGTACTTC. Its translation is CASNTRGRETQYF.

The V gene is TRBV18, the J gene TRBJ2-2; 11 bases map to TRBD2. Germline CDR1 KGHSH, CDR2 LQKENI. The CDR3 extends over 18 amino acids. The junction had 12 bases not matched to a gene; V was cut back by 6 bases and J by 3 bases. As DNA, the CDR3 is TGTGCCAGCTCGCCGGGACTAGCGGCCACCCCATACACCGGGGAGCTGTTTTTT. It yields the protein CASSPGLAATPYTGELFF.

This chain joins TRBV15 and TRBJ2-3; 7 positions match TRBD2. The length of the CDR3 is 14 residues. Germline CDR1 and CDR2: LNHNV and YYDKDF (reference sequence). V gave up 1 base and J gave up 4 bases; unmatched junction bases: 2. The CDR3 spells CATSRVRGADTQYF. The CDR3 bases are TGTGCCACCAGCAGAGTCCGGGGGGCAGATACGCAGTATTTT.

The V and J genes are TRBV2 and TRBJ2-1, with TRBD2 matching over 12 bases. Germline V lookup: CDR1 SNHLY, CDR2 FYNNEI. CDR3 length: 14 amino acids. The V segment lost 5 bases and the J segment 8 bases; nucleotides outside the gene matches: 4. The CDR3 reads CASSTPSGRDEQFF. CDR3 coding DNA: TGTGCCAGCAGTACGCCTAGCGGGAGGGATGAGCAGTTCTTC.

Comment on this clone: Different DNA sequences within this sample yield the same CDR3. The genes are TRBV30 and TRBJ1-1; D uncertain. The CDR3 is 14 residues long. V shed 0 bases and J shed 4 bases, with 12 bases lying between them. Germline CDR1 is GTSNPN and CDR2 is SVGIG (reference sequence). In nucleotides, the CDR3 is TGTGCCTGGAGTGTCTGGCTCGGCGGCACTGAAGCTTTCTTT. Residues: CAWSVWLGGTEAFF.

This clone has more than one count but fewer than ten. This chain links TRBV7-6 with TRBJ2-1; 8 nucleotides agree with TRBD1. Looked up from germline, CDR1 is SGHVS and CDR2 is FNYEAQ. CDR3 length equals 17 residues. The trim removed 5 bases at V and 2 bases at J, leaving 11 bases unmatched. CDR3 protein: CASSPGTGGSTYNEQFF. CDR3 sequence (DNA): TGTGCCAGCAGCCCAGGTACAGGGGGTAGCACCTACAATGAGCAGTTCTTC.